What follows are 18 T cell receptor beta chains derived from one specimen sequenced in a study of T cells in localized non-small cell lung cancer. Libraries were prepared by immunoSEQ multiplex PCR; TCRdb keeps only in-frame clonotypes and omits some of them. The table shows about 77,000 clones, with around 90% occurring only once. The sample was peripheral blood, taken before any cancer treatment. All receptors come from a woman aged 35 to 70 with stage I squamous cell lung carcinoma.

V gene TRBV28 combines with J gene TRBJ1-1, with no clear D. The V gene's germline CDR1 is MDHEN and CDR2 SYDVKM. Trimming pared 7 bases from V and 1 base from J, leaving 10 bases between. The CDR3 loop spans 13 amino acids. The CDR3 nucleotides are TGTGCCAGCAACGAATCCGGGAACACTGAAGCTTTCTTT. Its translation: CASNESGNTEAFF. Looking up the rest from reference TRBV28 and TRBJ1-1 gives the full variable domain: DVKVTQSSRYLVKRTGEKVFLECVQDMDHENMFWYRQDPGLGLRLIYFSYDVKMKEKGDIPEGYSVSREKKERFSLILESASTNQTSMYLCASNESGNTEAFFGQGTRLTVV.

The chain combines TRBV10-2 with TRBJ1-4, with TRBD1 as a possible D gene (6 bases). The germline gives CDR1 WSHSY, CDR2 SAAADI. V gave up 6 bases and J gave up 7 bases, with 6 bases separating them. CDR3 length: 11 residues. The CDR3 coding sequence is TGCGCCAGCAGGACAGGTGAAAAACTGTTTTTT. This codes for CASRTGEKLFF.

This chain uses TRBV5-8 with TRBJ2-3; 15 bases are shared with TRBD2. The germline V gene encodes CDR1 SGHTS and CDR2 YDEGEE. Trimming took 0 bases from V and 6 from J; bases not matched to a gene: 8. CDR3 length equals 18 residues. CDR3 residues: CASSLVGLAGGLSDTQYF. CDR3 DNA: TGTGCCAGCAGCTTGGTGGGACTAGCGGGGGGTTTGAGCGATACGCAGTATTTT.

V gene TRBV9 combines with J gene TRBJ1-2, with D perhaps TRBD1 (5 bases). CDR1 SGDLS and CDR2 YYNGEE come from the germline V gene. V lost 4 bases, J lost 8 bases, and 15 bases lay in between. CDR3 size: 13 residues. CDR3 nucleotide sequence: TGTGCCAGCAGCCTACCGGGGGTTTGGGGCTACACCTTC. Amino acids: CASSLPGVWGYTF.

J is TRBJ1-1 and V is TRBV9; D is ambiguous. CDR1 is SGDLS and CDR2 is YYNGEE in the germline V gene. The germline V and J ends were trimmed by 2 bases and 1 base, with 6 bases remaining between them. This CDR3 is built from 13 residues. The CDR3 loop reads CASSVSANTEAFF. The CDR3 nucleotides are TGTGCCAGCAGCGTCTCCGCGAACACTGAAGCTTTCTTT.

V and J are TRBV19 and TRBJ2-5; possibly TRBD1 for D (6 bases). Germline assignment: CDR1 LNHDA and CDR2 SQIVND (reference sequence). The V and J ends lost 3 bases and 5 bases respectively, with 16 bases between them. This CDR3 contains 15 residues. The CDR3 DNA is TGTGCCAGTAGTATTTTGGGCAGGGGTGGCGAGACCCAGTACTTC. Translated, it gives CASSILGRGGETQYF.

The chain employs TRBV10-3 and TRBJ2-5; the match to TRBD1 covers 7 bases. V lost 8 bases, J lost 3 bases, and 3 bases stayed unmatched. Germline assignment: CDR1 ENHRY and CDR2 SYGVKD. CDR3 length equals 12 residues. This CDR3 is CAISGTEETQYF. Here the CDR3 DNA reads TGTGCCATCTCCGGGACAGAAGAGACCCAGTACTTC.

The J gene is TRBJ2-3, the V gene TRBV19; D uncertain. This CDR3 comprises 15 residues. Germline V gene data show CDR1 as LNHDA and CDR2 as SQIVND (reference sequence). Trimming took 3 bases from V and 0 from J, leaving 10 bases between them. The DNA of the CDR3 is TGTGCCAGTAGTATCAACGGGTTTAGCACAGATACGCAGTATTTT. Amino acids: CASSINGFSTDTQYF.

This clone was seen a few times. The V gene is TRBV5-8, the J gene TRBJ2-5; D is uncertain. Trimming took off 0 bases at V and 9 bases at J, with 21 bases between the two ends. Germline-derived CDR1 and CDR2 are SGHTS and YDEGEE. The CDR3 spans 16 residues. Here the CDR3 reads CASSLVVTGNRRAQYF. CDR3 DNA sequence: TGTGCCAGCAGCTTGGTGGTGACTGGGAACCGTAGGGCCCAGTACTTC.

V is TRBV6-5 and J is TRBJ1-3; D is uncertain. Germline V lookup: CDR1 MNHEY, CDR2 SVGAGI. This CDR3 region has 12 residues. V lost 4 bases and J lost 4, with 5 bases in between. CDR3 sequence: CASSLEGNTIYF. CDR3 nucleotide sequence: TGTGCCAGCAGTTTAGAAGGAAACACCATATATTTT.

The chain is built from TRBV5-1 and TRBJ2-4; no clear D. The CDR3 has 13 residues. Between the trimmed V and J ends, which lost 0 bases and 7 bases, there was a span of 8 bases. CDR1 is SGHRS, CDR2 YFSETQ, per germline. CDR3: CASSLDEVNIQYF. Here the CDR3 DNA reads TGCGCCAGCAGCTTGGATGAAGTGAACATTCAGTACTTC.

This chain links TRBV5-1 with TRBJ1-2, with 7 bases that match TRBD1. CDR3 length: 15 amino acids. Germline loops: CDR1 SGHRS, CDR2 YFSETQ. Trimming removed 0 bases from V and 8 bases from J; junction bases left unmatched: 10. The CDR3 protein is CASSLATVVGGGYTF. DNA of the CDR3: TGCGCCAGCAGCTTGGCCACAGTGGTAGGGGGCGGCTACACCTTC.

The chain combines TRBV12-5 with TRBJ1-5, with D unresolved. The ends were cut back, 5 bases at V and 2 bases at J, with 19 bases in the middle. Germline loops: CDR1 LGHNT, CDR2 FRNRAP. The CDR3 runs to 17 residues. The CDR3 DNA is TGTGCTAGTGGTGCCCCGACCGGCGGTTCGGGCAATCAGCCCCAGCATTTT. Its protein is CASGAPTGGSGNQPQHF. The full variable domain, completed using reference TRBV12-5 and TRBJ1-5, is DARVTQTPRHKVTEMGQEVTMRCQPILGHNTVFWYRQTMMQGLELLAYFRNRAPLDDSGMPKDRFSAEMPDATLATLKIQPSEPRDSAVYFCASGAPTGGSGNQPQHFGDGTRLSIL.

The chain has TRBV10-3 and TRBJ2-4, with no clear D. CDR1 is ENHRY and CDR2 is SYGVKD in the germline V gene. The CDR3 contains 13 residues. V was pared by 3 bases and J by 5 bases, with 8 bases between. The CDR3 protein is CAISDVTENIQYF. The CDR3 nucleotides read TGTGCCATCAGTGACGTAACCGAAAACATTCAGTACTTC.

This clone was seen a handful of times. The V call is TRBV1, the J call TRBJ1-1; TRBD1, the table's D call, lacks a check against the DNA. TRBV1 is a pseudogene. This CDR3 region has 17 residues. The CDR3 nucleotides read TGCACCAGCAGTCATGAACTGACAGCCGCCACGTACGCTGAAGCTTTCTTT. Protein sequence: CTSSHELTAATYAEAFF.

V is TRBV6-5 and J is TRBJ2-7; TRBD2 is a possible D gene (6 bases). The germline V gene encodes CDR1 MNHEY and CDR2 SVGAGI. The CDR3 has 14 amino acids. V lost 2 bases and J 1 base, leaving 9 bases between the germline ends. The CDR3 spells CASSYRDLSYEQYF. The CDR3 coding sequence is TGTGCCAGCAGTTACCGGGACTTATCCTACGAGCAGTACTTC.

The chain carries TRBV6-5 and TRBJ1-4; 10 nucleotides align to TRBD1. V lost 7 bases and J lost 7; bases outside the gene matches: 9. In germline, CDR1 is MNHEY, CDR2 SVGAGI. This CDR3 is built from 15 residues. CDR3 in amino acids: CASNDRDRGLEKLFF. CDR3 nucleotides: TGTGCCAGCAACGACCGGGACAGGGGCCTTGAAAAACTGTTTTTT.

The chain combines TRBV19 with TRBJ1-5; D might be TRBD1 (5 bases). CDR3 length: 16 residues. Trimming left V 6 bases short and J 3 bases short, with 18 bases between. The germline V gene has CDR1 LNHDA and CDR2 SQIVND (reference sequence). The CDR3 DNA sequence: TGTGCCAGTAGCCCCATTGAGAGGGGCTTCAATCAGCCCCAGCATTTT. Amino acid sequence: CASSPIERGFNQPQHF.